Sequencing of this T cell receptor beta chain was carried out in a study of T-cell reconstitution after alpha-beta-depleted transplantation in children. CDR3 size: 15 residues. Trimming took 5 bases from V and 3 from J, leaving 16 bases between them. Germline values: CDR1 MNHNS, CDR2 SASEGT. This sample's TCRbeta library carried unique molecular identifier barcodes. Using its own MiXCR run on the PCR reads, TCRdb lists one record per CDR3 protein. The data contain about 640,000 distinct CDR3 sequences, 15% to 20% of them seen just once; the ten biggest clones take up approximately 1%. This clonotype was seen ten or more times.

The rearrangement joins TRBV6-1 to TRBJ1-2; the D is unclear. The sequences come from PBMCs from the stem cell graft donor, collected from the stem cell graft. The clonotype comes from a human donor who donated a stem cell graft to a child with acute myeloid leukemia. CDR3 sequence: CASSPPATQYYGYTF. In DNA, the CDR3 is TGTGCCAGCAGTCCCCCTGCGACACAGTACTATGGCTACACCTTC.